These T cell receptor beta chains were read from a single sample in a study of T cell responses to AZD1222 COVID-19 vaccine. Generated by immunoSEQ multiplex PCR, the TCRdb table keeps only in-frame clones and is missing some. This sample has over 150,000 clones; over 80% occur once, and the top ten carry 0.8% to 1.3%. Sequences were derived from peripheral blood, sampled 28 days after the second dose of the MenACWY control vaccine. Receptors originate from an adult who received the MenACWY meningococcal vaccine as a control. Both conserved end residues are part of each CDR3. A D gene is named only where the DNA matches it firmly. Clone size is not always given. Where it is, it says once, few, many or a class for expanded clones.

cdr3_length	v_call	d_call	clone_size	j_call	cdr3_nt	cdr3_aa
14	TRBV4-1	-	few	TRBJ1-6	TGCGCCAGCAGCCAGGCAGGGAGGGATTCACCCCTCCACTTT	CASSQAGRDSPLHF
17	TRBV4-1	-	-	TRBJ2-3	TGCGCCAGCAGCCAGCCCGGAGGGAGCCGGCGCACAGATACGCAGTATTTT	CASSQPGGSRRTDTQYF
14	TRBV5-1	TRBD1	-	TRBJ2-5	TGCGCCAGCAGCACCCGGACAGGGAGAGAGACCCAGTACTTC	CASSTRTGRETQYF
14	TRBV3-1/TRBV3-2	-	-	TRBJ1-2	TGTGCCAGCAGGCACTACAACGCTAACTATGGCTACACCTTC	CASRHYNANYGYTF
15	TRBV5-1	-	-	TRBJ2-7	TGCGCCAGCAGCTTGGTCGCAGGGGGGGCCGGCGAGCAGTACTTC	CASSLVAGGAGEQYF
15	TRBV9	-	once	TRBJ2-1	TGTGCCAGCAGCGCCACCCCGCAGGGGTTCAATGAGCAGTTCTTC	CASSATPQGFNEQFF
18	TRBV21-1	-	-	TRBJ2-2	TGTGCCAGCAGCAAAGGACTAGCGGGGTACGCGAACACCGGGGAGCTGTTTTTT	CASSKGLAGYANTGELFF
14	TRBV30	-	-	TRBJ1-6	TGTGCCTGGACGGGCTCAGTGTATAATTCACCCCTCCACTTT	CAWTGSVYNSPLHF
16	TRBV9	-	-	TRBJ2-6	TGTGCCAGCAGCGTAGCGGCCATCTCTGGGGCCAACGTCCTGACTTTC	CASSVAAISGANVLTF
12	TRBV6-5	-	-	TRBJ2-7	TGTGCCACGCGGACGCCCTCCTACGAGCAGTACTTC	CATRTPSYEQYF
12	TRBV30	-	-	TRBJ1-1	TGTGCCTGGAGCGACGGGAACACTGAAGCTTTCTTT	CAWSDGNTEAFF
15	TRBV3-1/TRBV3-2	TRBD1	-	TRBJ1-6	TGTGCCAGCAGCCCAAATCGACAGGGATATTCACCCCTCCACTTT	CASSPNRQGYSPLHF
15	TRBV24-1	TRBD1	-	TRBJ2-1	TGTGCCACCGGCGGGCAGGGGGATGTCTACAATGAGCAGTTCTTC	CATGGQGDVYNEQFF
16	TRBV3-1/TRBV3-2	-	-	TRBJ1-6	TGTGCCAGCAGCTCCGGAGACTCGACGGGGGGTTCACCCCTCCACTTT	CASSSGDSTGGSPLHF
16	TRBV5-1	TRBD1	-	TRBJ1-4	TGCGCCAGCAGCTTGGTAACGGGACAGGGGGCGGCAAGTCTGTTTTTT	CASSLVTGQGAASLFF
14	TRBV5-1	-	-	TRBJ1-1	TGCGCCAGCAGCTTGGCCGGGCAGGTGTGGGAAGCTTTCTTT	CASSLAGQVWEAFF
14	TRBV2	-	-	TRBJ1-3	TGTGCCAGCAGTGTCCAGGGGAGTCGGAACACCATATATTTT	CASSVQGSRNTIYF
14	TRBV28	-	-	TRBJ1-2	TGTGCCAGCAGTCCCACCCGCCCGTCCTATGGCTACACCTTC	CASSPTRPSYGYTF
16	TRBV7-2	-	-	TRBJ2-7	TGTGCCAGCAGCTTAGGCCCCACCAGAAGCGCCTACGAGCAGTACTTC	CASSLGPTRSAYEQYF
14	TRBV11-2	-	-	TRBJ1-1	TGTGCCAGCAGCGGCCGACGGTTGAACACTGAAGCTTTCTTT	CASSGRRLNTEAFF
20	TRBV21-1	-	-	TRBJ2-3	TGTGCCAGCAGCAAATGCCCCGACAGGGGCCCTCGTTCTTACACAGATACGCAGTATTTT	CASSKCPDRGPRSYTDTQYF
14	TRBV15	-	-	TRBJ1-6	TGTGCCACCAGCAGAGATCAGGGGAATTCACCCCTCCACTTT	CATSRDQGNSPLHF
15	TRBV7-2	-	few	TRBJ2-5	TGTGCCAGCAGCACGACGGGGGGCGGTTTGGAGACCCAGTACTTC	CASSTTGGGLETQYF
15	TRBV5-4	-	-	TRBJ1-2	TGTGCCAGCAGCCACACCGGGACGGCCCTCGGGGGCTACACCTTC	CASSHTGTALGGYTF
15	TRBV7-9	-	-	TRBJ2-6	TGTGCCAGCAGCCCAGGGATCTCTGGGGCCAACGTCCTGACTTTC	CASSPGISGANVLTF
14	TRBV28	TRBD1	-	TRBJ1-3	TGTGCCAGCACCACAGGGGGTATTGGAAACACCATATATTTT	CASTTGGIGNTIYF
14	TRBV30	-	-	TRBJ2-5	TGTGCCTGGAGTGTAGGTCCAGGGGAAAAGACCCAGTACTTC	CAWSVGPGEKTQYF
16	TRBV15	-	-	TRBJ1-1	TGTGCCACCAGCAGAGTGAGGCAGGGGCCAAACACTGAAGCTTTCTTT	CATSRVRQGPNTEAFF
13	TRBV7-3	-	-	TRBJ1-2	TGTGCCAGCAGCCCAACACTGAACTATGGCTACACCTTC	CASSPTLNYGYTF
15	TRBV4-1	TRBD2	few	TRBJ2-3	TGCGCCAGCAGCGTTAGCGGGGGGGCAGGAGAGACGCAGTATTTT	CASSVSGGAGETQYF
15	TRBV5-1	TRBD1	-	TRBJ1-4	TGCGCCAGCAGCTCACAACAGGGGGGCGGCGAAAAACTGTTTTTT	CASSSQQGGGEKLFF
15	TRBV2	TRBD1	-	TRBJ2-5	TGTGCCAGCAGTGAAGCGGGACAGAACCAAGAGACCCAGTACTTC	CASSEAGQNQETQYF
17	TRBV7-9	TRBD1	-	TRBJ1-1	TGTGCCAGCAGGCAAACCGGGACAGGGGGATCGGAAACTGAAGCTTTCTTT	CASRQTGTGGSETEAFF
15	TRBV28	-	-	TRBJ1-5	TGTGCCAGCAGTTTAATAGACCTTGGTAATCAGCCCCAGCATTTT	CASSLIDLGNQPQHF
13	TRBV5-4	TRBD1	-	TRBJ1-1	TGTGCCAGCAGCTTGGTGGGACAGTTTGAAGCTTTCTTT	CASSLVGQFEAFF
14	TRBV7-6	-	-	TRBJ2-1	TGTGCCAGCAGCTTAGCCGAAGTACACAATGAGCAGTTCTTC	CASSLAEVHNEQFF
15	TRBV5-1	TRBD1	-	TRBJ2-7	TGCGCCAGCAGCTTGCCCGGGACAGGGTCTAGTGAGCAGTACTTC	CASSLPGTGSSEQYF
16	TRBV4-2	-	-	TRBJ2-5	TGTGCCAGCAGCCAAGAGGCGTCTGCTTCCGGTTCGACCCAGTACTTC	CASSQEASASGSTQYF
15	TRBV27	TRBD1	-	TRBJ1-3	TGTGCCAGCAGGGCCGGGACAGACTCTGGAAACACCATATATTTT	CASRAGTDSGNTIYF